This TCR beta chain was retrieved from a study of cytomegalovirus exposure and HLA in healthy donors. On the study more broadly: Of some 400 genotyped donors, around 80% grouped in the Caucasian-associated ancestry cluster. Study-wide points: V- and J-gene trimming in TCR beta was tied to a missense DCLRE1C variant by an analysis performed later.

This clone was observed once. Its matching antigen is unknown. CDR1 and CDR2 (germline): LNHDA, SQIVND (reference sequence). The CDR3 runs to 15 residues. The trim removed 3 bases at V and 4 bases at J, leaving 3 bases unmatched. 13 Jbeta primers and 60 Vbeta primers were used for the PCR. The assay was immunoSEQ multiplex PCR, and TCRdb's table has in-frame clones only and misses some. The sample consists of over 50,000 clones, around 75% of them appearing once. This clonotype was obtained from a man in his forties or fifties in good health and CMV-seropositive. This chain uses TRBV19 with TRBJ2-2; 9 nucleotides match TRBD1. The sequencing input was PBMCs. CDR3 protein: CASSIGQGSTGELFF. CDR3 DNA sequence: TGTGCCAGTAGTATCGGACAGGGGAGCACCGGGGAGCTGTTTTTT.